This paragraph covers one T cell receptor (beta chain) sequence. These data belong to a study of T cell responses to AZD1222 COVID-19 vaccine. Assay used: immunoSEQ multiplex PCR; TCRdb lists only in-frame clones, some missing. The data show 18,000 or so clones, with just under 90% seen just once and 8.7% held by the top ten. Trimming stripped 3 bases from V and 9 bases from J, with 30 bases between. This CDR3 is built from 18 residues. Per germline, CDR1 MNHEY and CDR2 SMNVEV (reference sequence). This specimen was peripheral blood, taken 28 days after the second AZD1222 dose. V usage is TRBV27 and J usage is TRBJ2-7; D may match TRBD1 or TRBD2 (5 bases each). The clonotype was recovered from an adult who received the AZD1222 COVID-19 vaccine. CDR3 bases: TGTGCCAGCAGTTTCCCCGGGGCAGGTATGATCTCCTTTATCTGGCAGTACGTC. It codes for CASSFPGAGMISFIWQYV.